This T cell receptor beta chain was sequenced for a study of cytomegalovirus exposure and HLA in healthy donors. V lost 0 bases and J lost 7; bases outside the gene matches: 4. Germline CDR1 reads SGHTA; CDR2 reads FQGNSA. CDR3 length: 15 residues. This clone appeared once. PCR was performed using 60 Vbeta and 13 Jbeta primers. Data came from immunoSEQ multiplex PCR; TCRdb stores just in-frame clones and leaves some out. The data show about 92,000 clones, over 70% seen once. The chain uses TRBV7-2 and TRBJ2-1; 9 bases line up with TRBD1. Material for sequencing was PBMCs. The clonotype comes from a girl aged 2-10 years in good health and CMV-seropositive. The CDR3 loop reads CASSLAGQGSNEQFF. In DNA form, the CDR3 reads TGTGCCAGCAGCTTAGCGGGACAGGGATCTAATGAGCAGTTCTTC. The full variable domain, its missing parts supplied by reference TRBV7-2 and TRBJ2-1, is GAGVSQSPSNKVTEKGKDVELRCDPISGHTALYWYRQSLGQGLEFLIYFQGNSAPDKSGLPSDRFSAERTGGSVSTLTIQRTQQEDSAVYLCASSLAGQGSNEQFFGPGTRLTVL.